This TCR beta chain was obtained from a study of blood T cell repertoires in COVID-19. In the study overall: The study drew acute and convalescent COVID-19 samples from the United States, Italy and Spain. PBMCs, B-cell-depleted T cells, or T cells were the source of the cDNA or gDNA that made up the material.

In the authors' workflow: The authors estimated nucleated cell counts from reference gene primer amplification. Here immunoSEQ multiplex PCR was the method, and the copy in TCRdb shows in-frame clones only, minus some. D and trimming were read from the DNA, whereas the V and J calls and clone size are those reported in that table. Of about 93,000 clones in the sample, roughly nine tenths are singletons; the top ten hold about 1.5%. The V end lost 3 bases, the J end lost 3 bases, and 15 bases lay between the germline ends. The CDR3 extends over 16 amino acids. The germline V gene has CDR1 SGHNT and CDR2 YYREEE (reference sequence).

The sequenced material came from peripheral blood. V and J are TRBV5-4 and TRBJ1-4; a possible D gene is TRBD1 (5 bases). The receptor comes from a human donor with active COVID-19. The donor label of this sample is uncertain. For the CDR3, the DNA is TGTGCCAGCAGCTCAGGGCTAGGTCGGGCTAATGAAAAACTGTTTTTT. Translation: CASSSGLGRANEKLFF.